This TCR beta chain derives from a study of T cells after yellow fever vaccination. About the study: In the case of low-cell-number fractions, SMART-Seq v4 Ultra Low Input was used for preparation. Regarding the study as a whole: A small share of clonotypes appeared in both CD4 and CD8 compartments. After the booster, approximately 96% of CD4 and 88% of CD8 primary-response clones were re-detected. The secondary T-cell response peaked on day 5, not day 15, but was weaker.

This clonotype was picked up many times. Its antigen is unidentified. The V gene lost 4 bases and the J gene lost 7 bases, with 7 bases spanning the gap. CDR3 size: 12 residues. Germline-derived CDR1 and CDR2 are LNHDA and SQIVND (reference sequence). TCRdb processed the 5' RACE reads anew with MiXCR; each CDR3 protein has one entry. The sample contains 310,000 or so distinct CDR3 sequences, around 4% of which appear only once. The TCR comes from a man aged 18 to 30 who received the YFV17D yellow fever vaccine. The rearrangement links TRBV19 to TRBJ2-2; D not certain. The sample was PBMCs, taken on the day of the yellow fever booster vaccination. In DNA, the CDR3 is TGTGCCAGTAGTAAATTAAGCGGGGAGCTGTTTTTT. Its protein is CASSKLSGELFF.